The clone carrying this T cell receptor beta chain has just a few counts. What it binds is unknown. These data originate in a study of T cell repertoires in cytomegalovirus infection. At the level of the study: Public TCR beta signature analysis indicated the presence of both CMV infection and matching HLA type.

TCRdb redid the calling of the reads with MiXCR, one entry per CDR3 protein. Altogether about 230,000 distinct CDR3 sequences are present, 20% to 25% being singletons, with the ten largest covering 15% to 20%. Study outcomes and limitations: Clonotype analysis showed dominance of the ex vivo response by HLA-C-restricted CMV-specific TCR beta clonotypes. Cumulated frequencies of public TCR beta families served to identify carriers of CMV plus the relevant HLA.

V was pared by 3 bases and J by 2 bases, with 14 bases between. The CDR3 spans 15 residues. Germline CDR1 is LNHDA and CDR2 is SQIVND (reference sequence). This receptor was taken from a human donor in good health (CMV status not recorded). Some clones in this sample may be carry-over from other donors' samples. Material: CD8+ T cells from PBMCs. The J gene is TRBJ2-7, the V gene TRBV19; D unresolved. In DNA form, the CDR3 reads TGTGCCAGTAGTATCTTCGGTGGATCTACCTACGAGCAGTACTTC. Translation: CASSIFGGSTYEQYF.